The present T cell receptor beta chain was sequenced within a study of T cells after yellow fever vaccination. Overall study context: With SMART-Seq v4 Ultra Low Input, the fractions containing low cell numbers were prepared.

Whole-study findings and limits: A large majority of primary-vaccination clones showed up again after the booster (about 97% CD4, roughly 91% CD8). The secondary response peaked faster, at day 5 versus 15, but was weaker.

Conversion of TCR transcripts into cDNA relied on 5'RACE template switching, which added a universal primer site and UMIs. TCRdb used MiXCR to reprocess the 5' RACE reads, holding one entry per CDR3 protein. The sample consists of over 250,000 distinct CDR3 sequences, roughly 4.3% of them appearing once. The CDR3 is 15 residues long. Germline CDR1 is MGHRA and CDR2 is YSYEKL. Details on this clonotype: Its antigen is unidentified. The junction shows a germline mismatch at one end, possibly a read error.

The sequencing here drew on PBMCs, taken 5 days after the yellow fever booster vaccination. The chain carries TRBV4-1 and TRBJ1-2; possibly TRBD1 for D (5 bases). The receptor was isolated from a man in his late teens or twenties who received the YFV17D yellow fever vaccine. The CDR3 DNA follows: TGCGCCAGCGGCCAAGAAAGGGGTTCCAACTATGGCTACACCTTC. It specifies CASGQERGSNYGYTF.